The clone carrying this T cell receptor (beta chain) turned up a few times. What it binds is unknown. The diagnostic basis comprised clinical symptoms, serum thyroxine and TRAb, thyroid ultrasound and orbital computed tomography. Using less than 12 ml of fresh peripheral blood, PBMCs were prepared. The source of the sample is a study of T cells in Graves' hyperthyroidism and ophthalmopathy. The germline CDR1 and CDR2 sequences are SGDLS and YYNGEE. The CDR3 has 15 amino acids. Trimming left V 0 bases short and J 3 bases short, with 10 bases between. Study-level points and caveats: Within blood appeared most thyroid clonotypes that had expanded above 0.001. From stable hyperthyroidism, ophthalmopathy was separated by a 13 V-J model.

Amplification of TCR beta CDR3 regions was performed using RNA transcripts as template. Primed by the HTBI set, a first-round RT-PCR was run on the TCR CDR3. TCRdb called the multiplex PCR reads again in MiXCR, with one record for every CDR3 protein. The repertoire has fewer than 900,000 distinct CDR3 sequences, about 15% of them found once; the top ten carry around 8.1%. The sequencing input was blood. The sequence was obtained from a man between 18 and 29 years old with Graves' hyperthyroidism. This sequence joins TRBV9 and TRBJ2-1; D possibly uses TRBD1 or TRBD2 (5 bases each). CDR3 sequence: CASSVVPGRYNEQFF. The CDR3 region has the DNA TGTGCCAGCAGCGTAGTACCGGGACGCTACAATGAGCAGTTCTTC. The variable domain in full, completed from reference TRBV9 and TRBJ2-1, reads DSGVTQTPKHLITATGQRVTLRCSPRSGDLSVYWYQQSLDQGLQFLIQYYNGEERAKGNILERFSAQQFPDLHSELNLSSLELGDSALYFCASSVVPGRYNEQFFGPGTRLTVL.